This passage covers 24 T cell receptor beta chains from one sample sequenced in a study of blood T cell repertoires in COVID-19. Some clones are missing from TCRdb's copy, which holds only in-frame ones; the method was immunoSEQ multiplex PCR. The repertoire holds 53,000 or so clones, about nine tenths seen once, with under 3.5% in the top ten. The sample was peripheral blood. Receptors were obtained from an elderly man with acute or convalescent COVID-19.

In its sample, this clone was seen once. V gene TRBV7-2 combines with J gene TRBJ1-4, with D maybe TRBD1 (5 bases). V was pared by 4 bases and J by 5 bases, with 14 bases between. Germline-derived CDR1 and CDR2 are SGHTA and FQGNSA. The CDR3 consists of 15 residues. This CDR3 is CASSSWGRINEKLFF. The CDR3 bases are TGTGCCAGCAGCTCCTGGGGCCGGATCAATGAAAAACTGTTTTTT.

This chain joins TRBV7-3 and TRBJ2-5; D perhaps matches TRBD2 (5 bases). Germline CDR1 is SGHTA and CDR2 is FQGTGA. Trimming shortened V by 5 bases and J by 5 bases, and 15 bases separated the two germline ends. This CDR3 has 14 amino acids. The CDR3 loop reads CASSLVAGLETQYF. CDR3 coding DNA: TGTGCCAGCAGCCTGGTTGCAGGACTGGAGACCCAGTACTTC. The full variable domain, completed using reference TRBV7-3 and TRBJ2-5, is GAGVSQTPSNKVTEKGKYVELRCDPISGHTALYWYRQSLGQGPEFLIYFQGTGAADDSGLPNDRFFAVRPEGSVSTLKIQRTERGDSAVYLCASSLVAGLETQYFGPGTRLLVL.

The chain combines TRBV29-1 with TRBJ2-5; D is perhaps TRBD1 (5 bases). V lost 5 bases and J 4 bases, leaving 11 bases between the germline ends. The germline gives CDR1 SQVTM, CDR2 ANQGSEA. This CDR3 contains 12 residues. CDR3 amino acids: CSVLGDGETQYF. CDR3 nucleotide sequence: TGCAGCGTTCTAGGGGATGGAGAGACCCAGTACTTC.

CDR3 sequence (DNA): TGCAGCGTTGATTCAGGGGCCACAGATACGCAGTATTTT. Translation: CSVDSGATDTQYF. This chain uses TRBV29-1 with TRBJ2-3; tentative D call: TRBD1 (6 bases). CDR1 is SQVTM, CDR2 ANQGSEA, per germline. The CDR3 spans 13 residues. Deletions cut 3 bases from V and 2 bases from J, with 9 bases between.

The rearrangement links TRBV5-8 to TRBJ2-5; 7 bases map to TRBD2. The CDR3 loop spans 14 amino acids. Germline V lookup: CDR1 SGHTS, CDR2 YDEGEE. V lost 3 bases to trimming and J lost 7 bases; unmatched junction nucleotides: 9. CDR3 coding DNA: TGTGCCAGCAGCTCGGGACTAAAGGTCGGGACCCAGTACTTC. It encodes CASSSGLKVGTQYF.

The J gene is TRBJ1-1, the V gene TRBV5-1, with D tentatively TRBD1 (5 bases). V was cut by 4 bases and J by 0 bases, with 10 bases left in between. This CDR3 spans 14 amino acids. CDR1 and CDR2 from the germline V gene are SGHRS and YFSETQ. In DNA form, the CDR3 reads TGCGCCAGCAGCGCTTCAGGGTTGAACACTGAAGCTTTCTTT. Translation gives CASSASGLNTEAFF.

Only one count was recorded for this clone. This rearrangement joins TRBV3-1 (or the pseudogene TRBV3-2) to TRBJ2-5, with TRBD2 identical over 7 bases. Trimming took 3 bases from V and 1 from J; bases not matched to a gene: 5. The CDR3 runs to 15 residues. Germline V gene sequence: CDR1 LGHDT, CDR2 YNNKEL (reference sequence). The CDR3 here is CASSQNGGTQETQYF. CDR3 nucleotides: TGTGCCAGCAGCCAGAACGGGGGGACCCAAGAGACCCAGTACTTC.

CDR3 sequence: CASSYGLAGGREQYF. In nucleotides, the CDR3 is TGTGCCAGCAGTTACGGACTAGCGGGGGGGCGGGAGCAGTACTTC. The chain combines TRBV6-5 with TRBJ2-7, with 15 bases aligning to TRBD2. With V trimmed by 2 bases and J by 7 bases, 3 bases remained unmatched. The CDR3 loop spans 15 amino acids. Germline CDR1 MNHEY, CDR2 SVGAGI.

The CDR3: CASSPPGPGANVLTF. The CDR3 nucleotides read TGTGCCAGCAGCCCACCTGGCCCTGGGGCCAACGTCCTGACTTTC. The chain is built from TRBV11-2 and TRBJ2-6; D unclear. This CDR3 is 15 amino acids long. The V gene lost 5 bases and the J gene lost 2 bases, with 10 bases spanning the gap. CDR1 and CDR2 from the germline V gene are SGHAT and FQNNGV.

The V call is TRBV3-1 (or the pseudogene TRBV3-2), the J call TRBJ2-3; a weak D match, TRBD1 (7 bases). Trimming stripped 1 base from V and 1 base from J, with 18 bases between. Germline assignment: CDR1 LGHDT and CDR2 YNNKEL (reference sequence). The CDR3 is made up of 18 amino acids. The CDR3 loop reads CASSQVRRGLLGTDTQYF. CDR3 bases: TGTGCCAGCAGCCAAGTTAGGAGGGGGCTCCTTGGCACAGATACGCAGTATTTT.

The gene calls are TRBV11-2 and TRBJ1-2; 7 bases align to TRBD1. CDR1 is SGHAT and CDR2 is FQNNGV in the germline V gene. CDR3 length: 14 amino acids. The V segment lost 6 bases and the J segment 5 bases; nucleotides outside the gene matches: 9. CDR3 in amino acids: CASRLGGAEYGYTF. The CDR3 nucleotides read TGTGCCAGCAGGCTAGGGGGCGCGGAGTATGGCTACACCTTC.

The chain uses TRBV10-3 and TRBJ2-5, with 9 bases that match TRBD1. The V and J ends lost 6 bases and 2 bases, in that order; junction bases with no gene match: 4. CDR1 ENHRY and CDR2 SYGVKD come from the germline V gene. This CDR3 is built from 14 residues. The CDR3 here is CAIRRQGVQETQYF. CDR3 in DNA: TGTGCCATCAGAAGACAGGGGGTACAAGAGACCCAGTACTTC.

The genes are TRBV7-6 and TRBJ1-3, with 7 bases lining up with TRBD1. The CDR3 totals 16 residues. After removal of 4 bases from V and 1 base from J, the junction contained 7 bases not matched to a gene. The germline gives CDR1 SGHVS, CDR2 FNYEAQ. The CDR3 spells CASSSMDRRSGNTIYF. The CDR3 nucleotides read TGTGCCAGCAGCTCGATGGACAGGAGGTCTGGAAACACCATATATTTT.

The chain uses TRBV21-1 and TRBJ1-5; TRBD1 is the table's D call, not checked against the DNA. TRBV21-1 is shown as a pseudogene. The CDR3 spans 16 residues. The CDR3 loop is CASSKADRVFNQPQHF. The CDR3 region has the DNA TGTGCCAGCAGCAAAGCGGACAGGGTGTTCAATCAGCCCCAGCATTTT.

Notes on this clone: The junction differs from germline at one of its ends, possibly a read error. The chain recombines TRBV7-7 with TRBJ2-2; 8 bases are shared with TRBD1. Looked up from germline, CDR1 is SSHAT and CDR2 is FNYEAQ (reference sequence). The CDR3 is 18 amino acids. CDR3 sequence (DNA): TGTGCTAGCAGCCCACTTCCCCGGACAGGGCTCTACACCGGGGAGCTGTTTTTT. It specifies CASSPLPRTGLYTGELFF.

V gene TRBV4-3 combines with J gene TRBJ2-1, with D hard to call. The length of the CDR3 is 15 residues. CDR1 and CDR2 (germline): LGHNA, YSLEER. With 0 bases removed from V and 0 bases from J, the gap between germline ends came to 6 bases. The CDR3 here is CASSQEISSYNEQFF. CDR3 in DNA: TGCGCCAGCAGCCAAGAGATTAGCTCCTACAATGAGCAGTTCTTC.

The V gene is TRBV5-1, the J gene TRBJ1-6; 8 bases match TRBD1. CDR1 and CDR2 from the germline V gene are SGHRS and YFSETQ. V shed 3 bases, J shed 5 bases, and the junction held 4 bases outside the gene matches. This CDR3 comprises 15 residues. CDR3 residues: CASSSTGGNNSPLHF. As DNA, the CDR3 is TGCGCCAGCAGCTCAACAGGGGGAAATAATTCACCCCTCCACTTT.

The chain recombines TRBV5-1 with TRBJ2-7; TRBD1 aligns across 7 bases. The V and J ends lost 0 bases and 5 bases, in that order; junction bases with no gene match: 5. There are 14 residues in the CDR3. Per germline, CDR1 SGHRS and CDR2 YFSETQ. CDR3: CASSLGQGVHEQYF. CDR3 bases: TGCGCCAGCAGCTTGGGTCAGGGGGTTCACGAGCAGTACTTC.

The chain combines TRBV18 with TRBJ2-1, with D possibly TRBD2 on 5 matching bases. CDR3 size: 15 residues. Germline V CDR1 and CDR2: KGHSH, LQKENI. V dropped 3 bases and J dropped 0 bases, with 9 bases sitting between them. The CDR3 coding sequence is TGTGCCAGCTCACCCGAGGGCTACTCCTACAATGAGCAGTTCTTC. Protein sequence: CASSPEGYSYNEQFF.

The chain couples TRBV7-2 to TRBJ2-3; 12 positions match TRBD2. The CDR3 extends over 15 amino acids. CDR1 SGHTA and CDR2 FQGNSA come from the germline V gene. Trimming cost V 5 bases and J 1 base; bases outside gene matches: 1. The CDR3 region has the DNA TGTGCCAGCAGCCGGACTAGCGGGGGCACAGATACGCAGTATTTT. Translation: CASSRTSGGTDTQYF.

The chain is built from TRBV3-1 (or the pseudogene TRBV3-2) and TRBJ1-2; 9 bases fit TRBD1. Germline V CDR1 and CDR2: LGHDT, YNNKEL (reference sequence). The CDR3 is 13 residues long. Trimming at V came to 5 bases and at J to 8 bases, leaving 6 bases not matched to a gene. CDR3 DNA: TGTGCCAGCAGCGCGGGACAGGGTAGGGGCTACACCTTC. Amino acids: CASSAGQGRGYTF.

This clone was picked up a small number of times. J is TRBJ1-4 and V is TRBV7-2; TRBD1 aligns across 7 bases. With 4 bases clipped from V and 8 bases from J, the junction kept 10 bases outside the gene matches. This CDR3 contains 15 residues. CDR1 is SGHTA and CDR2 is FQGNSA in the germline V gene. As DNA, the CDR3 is TGTGCCAGCAGCTACACGACAGGGAGGCGGGAAAAACTGTTTTTT. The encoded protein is CASSYTTGRREKLFF.

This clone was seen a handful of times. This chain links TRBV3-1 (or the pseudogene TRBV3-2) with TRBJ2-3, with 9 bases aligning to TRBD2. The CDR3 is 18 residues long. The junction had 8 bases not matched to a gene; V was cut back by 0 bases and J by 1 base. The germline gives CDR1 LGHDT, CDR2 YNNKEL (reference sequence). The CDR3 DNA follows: TGTGCCAGCAGCCAAGATCCGAGGCGGGGGGGCGGCACAGATACGCAGTATTTT. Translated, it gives CASSQDPRRGGGTDTQYF.

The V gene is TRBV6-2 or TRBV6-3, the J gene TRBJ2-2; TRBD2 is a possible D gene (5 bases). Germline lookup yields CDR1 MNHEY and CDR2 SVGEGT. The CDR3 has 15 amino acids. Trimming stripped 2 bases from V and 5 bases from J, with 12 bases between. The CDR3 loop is CASSYLGAQTGELFF. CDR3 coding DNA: TGTGCCAGCAGTTACCTGGGAGCCCAAACCGGGGAGCTGTTTTTT.